The source of this TCR beta chain is a study of blood T cell repertoires in COVID-19. Study at large: COVID-19 samples collected from the United States, Italy and Spain covered acute and convalescent phases.

The CDR3 sequence is 13 residues long. With 8 bases removed from V and 9 bases from J, the gap between germline ends came to 14 bases. Germline CDR1 MNHEY, CDR2 SVGAGI. Libraries were prepared by immunoSEQ multiplex PCR; TCRdb keeps only in-frame clonotypes and omits some of them. The table has about 220,000 clones, 82% seen once. The J gene is TRBJ1-6, the V gene TRBV6-5; D gene unclear. The sequencing input was peripheral blood. The sequence was collected from a woman older than 75 with acute or convalescent COVID-19. The CDR3: CASEGEVVSPLHF. Written as DNA, the CDR3 is TGTGCCAGCGAGGGTGAGGTCGTTTCACCCCTCCACTTT.